This TCR beta chain was profiled in a study of blood T cell repertoires in COVID-19. At the level of the study: Whether acute or convalescent, the COVID-19 samples came from the United States, Italy and Spain. The analysed material was cDNA or gDNA that came from T cells, B-cell-depleted T cells, or PBMCs.

Under the authors' procedure: Reference gene primer amplification gave estimated nucleated cell counts. Repertoires were generated with immunoSEQ multiplex PCR, while TCRdb's copy carries only in-frame clones and drops some. That table gives V, J and clone size, and the DNA gave D and trimming. There are 250,000 to 400,000 clones in the sample; approximately 87% occur only once, and under 3.5% lies in the top ten. Germline loops: CDR1 LNHDA, CDR2 SQIVND (reference sequence). V was cut by 3 bases and J by 2 bases, with 10 bases left in between. This CDR3 spans 14 amino acids. Enrolment of Seattle patients took place during active infection, and they were followed longitudinally.

Sequenced material: peripheral blood. The gene calls are TRBV19 and TRBJ1-2; D remains unclear. This receptor was identified in a woman in her twenties or thirties with COVID-19, enrolled during active disease. CDR3 region: CASSIRGGNYGYTF. The CDR3 DNA reads TGTGCCAGTAGTATTCGGGGAGGGAACTATGGCTACACCTTC.